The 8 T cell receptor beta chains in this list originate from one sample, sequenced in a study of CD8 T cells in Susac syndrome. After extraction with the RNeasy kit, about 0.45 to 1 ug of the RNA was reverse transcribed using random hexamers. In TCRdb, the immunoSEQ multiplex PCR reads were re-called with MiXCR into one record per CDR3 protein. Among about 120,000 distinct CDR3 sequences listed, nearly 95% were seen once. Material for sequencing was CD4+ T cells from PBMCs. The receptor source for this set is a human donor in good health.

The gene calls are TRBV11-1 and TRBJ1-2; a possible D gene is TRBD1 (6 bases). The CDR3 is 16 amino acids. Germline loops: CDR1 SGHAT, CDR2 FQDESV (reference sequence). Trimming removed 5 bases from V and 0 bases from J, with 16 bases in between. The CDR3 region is CASSLPQTGSNYGYTF. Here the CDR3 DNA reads TGTGCCAGCAGCCTCCCCCAGACAGGATCTAACTATGGCTACACCTTC.

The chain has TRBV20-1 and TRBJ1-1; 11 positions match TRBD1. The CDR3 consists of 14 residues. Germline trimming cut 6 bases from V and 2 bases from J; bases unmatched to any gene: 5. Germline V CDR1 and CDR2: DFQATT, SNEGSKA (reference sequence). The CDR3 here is CSAIGTGGNTEAFF. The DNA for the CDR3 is TGCAGTGCCATTGGGACAGGGGGAAACACTGAAGCTTTCTTT.

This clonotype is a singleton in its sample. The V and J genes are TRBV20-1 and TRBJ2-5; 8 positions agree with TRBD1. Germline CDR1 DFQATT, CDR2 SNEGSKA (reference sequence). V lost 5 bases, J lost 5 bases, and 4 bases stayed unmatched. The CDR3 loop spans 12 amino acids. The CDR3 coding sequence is TGCAGTGCTTCCAGGGGGCCCGAGACCCAGTACTTC. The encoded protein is CSASRGPETQYF.

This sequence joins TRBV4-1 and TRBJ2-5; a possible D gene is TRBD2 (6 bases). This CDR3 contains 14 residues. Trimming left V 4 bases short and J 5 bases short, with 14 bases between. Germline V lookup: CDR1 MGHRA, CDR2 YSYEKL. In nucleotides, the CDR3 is TGCGCCAGCAGCCCCCCTTGGGCGGGGGAGACCCAGTACTTC. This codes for CASSPPWAGETQYF.

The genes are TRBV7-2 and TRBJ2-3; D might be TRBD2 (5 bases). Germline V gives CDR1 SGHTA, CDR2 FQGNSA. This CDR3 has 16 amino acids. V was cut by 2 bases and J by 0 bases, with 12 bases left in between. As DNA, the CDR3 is TGTGCCAGCAGCTTAAGTTGGGGAGCTAGCACAGATACGCAGTATTTT. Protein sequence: CASSLSWGASTDTQYF.

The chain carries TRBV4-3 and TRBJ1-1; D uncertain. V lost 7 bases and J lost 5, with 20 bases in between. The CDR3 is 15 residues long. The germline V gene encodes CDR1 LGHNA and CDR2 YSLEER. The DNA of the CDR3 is TGCGCCAGCACCCCTCCGGGGTCGACGAGGACTGAAGCTTTCTTT. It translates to CASTPPGSTRTEAFF.

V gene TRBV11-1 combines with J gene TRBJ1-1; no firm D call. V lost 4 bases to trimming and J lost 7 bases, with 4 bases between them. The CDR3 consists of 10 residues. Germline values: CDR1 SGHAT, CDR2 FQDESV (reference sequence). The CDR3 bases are TGTGCCAGCAGCTCTCATGAAGCTTTCTTT. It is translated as CASSSHEAFF.

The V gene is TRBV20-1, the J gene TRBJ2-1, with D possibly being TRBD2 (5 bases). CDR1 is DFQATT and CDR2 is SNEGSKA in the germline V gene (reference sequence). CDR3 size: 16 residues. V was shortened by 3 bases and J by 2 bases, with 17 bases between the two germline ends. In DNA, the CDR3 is TGCAGTGCTAGGGCTCCCTTTGACGGGGCCTACAATGAGCAGTTCTTC. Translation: CSARAPFDGAYNEQFF.